The subject of this entry is one T cell receptor beta chain. No antigen is known for it. The data derive from a study of molecular identifiers for immune sequencing clone quantification. TCRdb re-analysed the PCR reads in MiXCR, keeping a single row per CDR3 protein. This sample carries hundreds of thousands of distinct CDR3 sequences, about 25% of them seen once, and the ten largest clones take around 0.78%. The V and J ends lost 5 bases and 2 bases, in that order; junction bases with no gene match: 3. This CDR3 is 15 amino acids long. General study findings and limits: Highly expanded clone sizes could be underestimated by identical TCR molecules that share a barcode.

Source material: naive CD8+ T cells from blood, with Jurkat cell RNA spiked in. Subset noted: FACS-sorted CD8+CD4-CCR7+CD45RA+ naive T cells. This receptor was taken from a human donor in good health. Some libraries in this study had Jurkat cell RNA spiked in. The genes are TRBV12-3 or TRBV12-4 and TRBJ2-3, with TRBD1 matching over 11 bases. The CDR3 sequence: CASSDGQGATDTQYF. The CDR3 DNA reads as TGTGCCAGCAGTGACGGACAGGGGGCCACAGATACGCAGTATTTT.